The present T cell receptor beta chain was sequenced within a study of CD8+ T cells in alopecia areata. This clone was found a few times. The antigen is not known. cDNA serving as the sequencing template came from extracted, reverse transcribed RNA. Assay used: immunoSEQ multiplex PCR; TCRdb lists only in-frame clones, some missing. In the table there are about 290,000 clones, over 45% of which are singletons. Germline CDR1 is SNHLY and CDR2 is FYNNEI. The CDR3 totals 13 residues. The V gene lost 6 bases and the J gene lost 6 bases, with 14 bases spanning the gap. Overall study results and limits: Persistence of many expanded lesional clones was seen in scalp and blood during tofacitinib. Treatment with tofacitinib significantly lowered scalp clonality and reduced expanded CD8+ clones among the top 100. Compared with normal scalp, lesional scalp had higher clonality and more expanded CD8+ clones.

Treatment meaning: oral pan-JAK inhibitor, 5-10 mg twice daily. This clonotype was sampled from a human donor with alopecia areata. The rearrangement links TRBV2 to TRBJ1-2; D not certain. Sequencing was performed on CD4+ T cells sorted from blood, taken at week 24, from a patient treated with tofacitinib. The CDR3 loop reads CASRDGRENGYTF. CDR3 coding DNA: TGTGCCAGCAGGGACGGACGAGAAAATGGCTACACCTTC.